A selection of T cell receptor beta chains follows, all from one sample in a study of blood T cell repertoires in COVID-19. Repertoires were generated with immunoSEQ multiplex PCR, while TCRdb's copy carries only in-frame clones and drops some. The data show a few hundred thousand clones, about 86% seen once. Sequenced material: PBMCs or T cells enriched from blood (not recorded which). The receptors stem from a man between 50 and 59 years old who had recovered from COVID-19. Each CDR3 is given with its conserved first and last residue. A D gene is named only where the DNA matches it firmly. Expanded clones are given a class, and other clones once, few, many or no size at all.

CDR3 DNA: TGTGCCAGCAGCTTCGGCGGTCCAAGGGGAGATACGCAGTATTTT
CDR3 protein: CASSFGGPRGDTQYF
CDR3 length: 15
clone size: NA
V gene: TRBV7-3
J gene: TRBJ2-3
D gene: NA

CDR3 DNA: TGCGCCAGCAGCCAAGAGGACAGGGGGGGCACAGATACGCAGTATTTT
CDR3 protein: CASSQEDRGGTDTQYF
CDR3 length: 16
clone size: NA
V gene: TRBV4-1
J gene: TRBJ2-3
D gene: TRBD1

CDR3 DNA: TGCGCCACCCGACCACTAGCAGGCACGCACGAGCAGTACTTC
CDR3 protein: CATRPLAGTHEQYF
CDR3 length: 14
clone size: once
V gene: TRBV5-1
J gene: TRBJ2-7
D gene: NA

CDR3 DNA: TGTGCCAGCAGCCCTCCCGGTGGGCTACGTGAGCAGTTCTTC
CDR3 protein: CASSPPGGLREQFF
CDR3 length: 14
clone size: once
V gene: TRBV11-3
J gene: TRBJ2-1
D gene: NA

CDR3 DNA: TGTGCCAGCATGACAGGGGTCGGGCGCGGCTACACCTTC
CDR3 protein: CASMTGVGRGYTF
CDR3 length: 13
clone size: NA
V gene: TRBV19
J gene: TRBJ1-2
D gene: TRBD1

CDR3 DNA: TGCAGTGCTAGTACGGGCTATAATTCACCCCTCCACTTT
CDR3 protein: CSASTGYNSPLHF
CDR3 length: 13
clone size: NA
V gene: TRBV20-1
J gene: TRBJ1-6
D gene: NA

CDR3 DNA: TGTGCCAGCAGCTTGGGACTAGCGGGTGACGAGCAGTACTTC
CDR3 protein: CASSLGLAGDEQYF
CDR3 length: 14
clone size: NA
V gene: TRBV7-2
J gene: TRBJ2-7
D gene: TRBD2

CDR3 DNA: TGTGCCTGGAGTGTCGGGAGCTCCTATAATTCACCCCTCCACTTT
CDR3 protein: CAWSVGSSYNSPLHF
CDR3 length: 15
clone size: NA
V gene: TRBV30
J gene: TRBJ1-6
D gene: NA

CDR3 DNA: TGCGCCAGCAGCCAAGGACTAGCGGGGGAGGCCTACGAGCAGTACTTC
CDR3 protein: CASSQGLAGEAYEQYF
CDR3 length: 16
clone size: NA
V gene: TRBV4-1
J gene: TRBJ2-7
D gene: TRBD2

CDR3 DNA: TGTGCCAGCACCCCGCTTGTCAGGGATAACTATGGCTACACCTTC
CDR3 protein: CASTPLVRDNYGYTF
CDR3 length: 15
clone size: few
V gene: TRBV5-6
J gene: TRBJ1-2
D gene: NA

CDR3 DNA: TGTGCCAGCAGCCCGGGGGCTGGGACTAGCGGGAGGGCCAGGGAGCAGTTCTTC
CDR3 protein: CASSPGAGTSGRAREQFF
CDR3 length: 18
clone size: NA
V gene: TRBV7-3
J gene: TRBJ2-1
D gene: TRBD2

CDR3 DNA: TGCAGCGTTGCGTCAGAGACAGGCAACTATGGCTACACCTTC
CDR3 protein: CSVASETGNYGYTF
CDR3 length: 14
clone size: NA
V gene: TRBV29-1
J gene: TRBJ1-2
D gene: NA

CDR3 DNA: TGTGCCAGCAGTTTAACTGGGACTCTCTCTGGGGCCAACGTCCTGACTTTC
CDR3 protein: CASSLTGTLSGANVLTF
CDR3 length: 17
clone size: NA
V gene: TRBV27
J gene: TRBJ2-6
D gene: NA

CDR3 DNA: TGTGCCACCAGTGATCCTCGCCGGGTGGACGGGGAGCTGTTTTTT
CDR3 protein: CATSDPRRVDGELFF
CDR3 length: 15
clone size: NA
V gene: TRBV24-1
J gene: TRBJ2-2
D gene: NA

CDR3 DNA: TGTGCCAGCAGCTTGCGGGGGGGCGGAGATACGCAGTATTTT
CDR3 protein: CASSLRGGGDTQYF
CDR3 length: 14
clone size: NA
V gene: TRBV5-5
J gene: TRBJ2-3
D gene: TRBD2

CDR3 DNA: TGTGCCAGCAGTCCTCCGACTGAGATCCACGAGCAGTACTTC
CDR3 protein: CASSPPTEIHEQYF
CDR3 length: 14
clone size: NA
V gene: TRBV28
J gene: TRBJ2-7
D gene: NA

CDR3 DNA: TGCAGCGTCGGCAGGGAAGGCTACGAGCAGTACTTC
CDR3 protein: CSVGREGYEQYF
CDR3 length: 12
clone size: NA
V gene: TRBV29-1
J gene: TRBJ2-7
D gene: NA

CDR3 DNA: TGTGCCAGCAGCCCCCGGACTAGCGGGGGGGCTGGCCAAGAGACCCAGTACTTC
CDR3 protein: CASSPRTSGGAGQETQYF
CDR3 length: 18
clone size: once
V gene: TRBV7-9
J gene: TRBJ2-5
D gene: TRBD2

CDR3 DNA: TGTGCCAGCAGCTTAGTAATAGGCGGGAGCGGCTCCTACGAGCAGTACTTC
CDR3 protein: CASSLVIGGSGSYEQYF
CDR3 length: 17
clone size: NA
V gene: TRBV11-2
J gene: TRBJ2-7
D gene: TRBD2

CDR3 DNA: TGTGCCAGTAGTTTAGTCAGTTACTATGGCTACACCTTC
CDR3 protein: CASSLVSYYGYTF
CDR3 length: 13
clone size: once
V gene: TRBV19
J gene: TRBJ1-2
D gene: NA

CDR3 DNA: TGCGCCAGCAGTGACCGCGGGAGGAAATCAGATACGCAGTATTTT
CDR3 protein: CASSDRGRKSDTQYF
CDR3 length: 15
clone size: NA
V gene: TRBV10-2
J gene: TRBJ2-3
D gene: TRBD2

CDR3 DNA: TGTGCCAGCAGCTTACTCCAAACAGGGGGCGAAGGCTACACCTTC
CDR3 protein: CASSLLQTGGEGYTF
CDR3 length: 15
clone size: NA
V gene: TRBV7-2
J gene: TRBJ1-2
D gene: TRBD1

CDR3 DNA: TGTGCCAGCTCACCTCCCACAGGGTTTGAAGCTTTCTTT
CDR3 protein: CASSPPTGFEAFF
CDR3 length: 13
clone size: NA
V gene: TRBV18
J gene: TRBJ1-1
D gene: NA

CDR3 DNA: TGCGCCAGCAGCTTATCCGACAGGGGGATTTCGGAGACCCAGTACTTC
CDR3 protein: CASSLSDRGISETQYF
CDR3 length: 16
clone size: NA
V gene: TRBV5-1
J gene: TRBJ2-5
D gene: TRBD1